This T cell receptor (beta chain) was obtained from a study of cytomegalovirus exposure and HLA in healthy donors. PCR involved 60 Vbeta and 13 Jbeta primers. Authors' processing steps: The authors later counted tens of millions of unique TCR beta chains, approximately 10 million of them shared. The repertoire was sequenced with immunoSEQ multiplex PCR; TCRdb's copy has only in-frame clones and lacks some. V and J calls and clone size are as listed in that table; D and trimming were resolved from the DNA. This sample yields approximately 130,000 clones, of which around 69% are seen a single time; 2.9% belongs to the top ten. Whereas donors were nominally healthy upon sampling, unrecorded immune exposures were probable. The CDR3 is 13 residues long. Looked up from germline, CDR1 is SQVTM and CDR2 is ANQGSEA. V shed 4 bases and J shed 7 bases, with 14 bases lying between them.

This clonotype originated in a human donor in good health. This rearrangement joins TRBV29-1 to TRBJ2-1; the D gene is possibly TRBD2 (5 bases). The material sequenced was PBMCs. The CDR3 nucleotides read TGCAGCGTTGCGGCTCCTACGGGGAATGAGCAGTTCTTC. Protein: CSVAAPTGNEQFF.